The 11 T cell receptor beta chains below come from one sample, sequenced in a study of T cells in Graves' hyperthyroidism and ophthalmopathy. Amplified TCR beta CDR3 regions derived from RNA transcripts. In the first-round RT-PCR of the TCR CDR3, the HTBI primer set was used. TCRdb re-derived calls from the multiplex PCR reads in MiXCR, one entry per CDR3 protein. The sample holds roughly 750,000 distinct CDR3 sequences, about a sixth seen once. Material for sequencing was blood. These receptors came from a man between 18 and 29 years old with Graves' hyperthyroidism.

This clonotype was picked up a small number of times. This CDR3 reads CASSGGTALGEETQYF. The CDR3, as DNA: TGTGCCAGCAGCGGAGGGACAGCCCTGGGGGAAGAGACCCAGTACTTC. V usage is TRBV5-5 and J usage is TRBJ2-5; the D gene is possibly TRBD1 (7 bases). Trimming stripped 4 bases from V and 3 bases from J, with 19 bases between. This CDR3 is 16 amino acids long. The germline V gene encodes CDR1 SGHKS and CDR2 YYEKEE (reference sequence).

Ten or more counts support this clonotype. CDR3 in DNA: TGTGCCAGCAAAGTCGGGACTAGTATCAGGGACACAGATACGCAGTATTTT. Protein product: CASKVGTSIRDTDTQYF. The chain carries TRBV11-2 and TRBJ2-3, with TRBD2 matching over 8 bases. The CDR3 sequence is 17 residues long. J lost 2 bases, V lost 7 bases, and 14 bases had no gene match. CDR1 and CDR2 from the germline V gene are SGHAT and FQNNGV.

CDR3 sequence (DNA): TGTGCCAGCAGTCTACAGGGGTCAAGGGACAATGAGCAGTTCTTC. It codes for CASSLQGSRDNEQFF. This chain uses TRBV3-1 with TRBJ2-1, with TRBD1 matching over 7 bases. CDR1 and CDR2 from the germline V gene are LGHDT and YNNKEL (reference sequence). The CDR3 extends over 15 amino acids. Germline trimming cut 6 bases from V and 5 bases from J; bases unmatched to any gene: 10.

The rearrangement uses TRBV7-9 and TRBJ2-3; TRBD1 might be the D (6 bases). The V gene's germline CDR1 is SEHNR and CDR2 FQNEAQ (reference sequence). Trimming removed 4 bases from V and 5 bases from J, with 16 bases in between. CDR3 length: 15 amino acids. CDR3 DNA sequence: TGTGCCAGCAGCTCAAAGGGGGTAGGTGGAGATACGCAGTATTTT. Translation: CASSSKGVGGDTQYF.

This rearrangement joins TRBV2 to TRBJ2-3; D is possibly TRBD2 (5 bases). The CDR3 covers 14 residues. V lost 4 bases to trimming and J lost 8 bases, with 16 bases between them. The germline CDR1 and CDR2 sequences are SNHLY and FYNNEI. The CDR3 DNA sequence: TGTGCCAGCAGTGCTGCGGGCCCGCTCGCTACGCAGTATTTT. It specifies CASSAAGPLATQYF.

This clonotype has a handful of counts. J is TRBJ2-7 and V is TRBV5-1, with D uncertain. In germline, CDR1 is SGHRS, CDR2 YFSETQ. The CDR3 has 13 amino acids. The V gene lost 3 bases and the J gene lost 4 bases, with 11 bases spanning the gap. The CDR3 coding sequence is TGCGCCAGCAGCTCCCAACCCGGGTACGAGCAGTACTTC. As protein: CASSSQPGYEQYF.

At least ten counts were recorded for this clonotype. The chain joins TRBV20-1 to TRBJ1-5; perhaps TRBD1 as D (6 bases). The V end lost 0 bases, the J end lost 0 bases, and 12 bases lay between the germline ends. This CDR3 spans 16 amino acids. Per germline, CDR1 DFQATT and CDR2 SNEGSKA (reference sequence). CDR3 loop: CSARDRRTASNQPQHF. The CDR3 DNA reads TGCAGTGCTAGAGATCGGCGGACAGCTAGCAATCAGCCCCAGCATTTT.

The sample holds many counts of this clonotype. The J gene is TRBJ2-1, the V gene TRBV5-6; 7 bases agree with TRBD2. The CDR3 is 13 residues long. CDR1 is SGHDT and CDR2 is YYEEEE in the germline V gene. Trimming cost V 0 bases and J 9 bases; bases outside gene matches: 3. CDR3 DNA: TGTGCCAGCAGCTTGGCTACGGGGGGTGAGCAGTTCTTC. It is translated as CASSLATGGEQFF.

This clonotype was detected ten times or more. The chain employs TRBV6-1 and TRBJ1-1, with D unresolved. The CDR3 consists of 16 residues. Germline V lookup: CDR1 MNHNS, CDR2 SASEGT. V lost 7 bases to trimming and J lost 1 base, with 19 bases between them. The CDR3 sequence: CASTKLINHRNTEAFF. DNA of the CDR3: TGTGCCAGCACCAAACTAATCAATCATAGGAACACTGAAGCTTTCTTT.

This clonotype was seen at least ten times. The V gene is TRBV2, the J gene TRBJ2-2; 8 bases fit TRBD2. Germline CDR1 SNHLY, CDR2 FYNNEI. There are 16 residues in the CDR3. Trimming removed 8 bases from V and 12 bases from J; junction bases left unmatched: 20. The CDR3 is CASLLSAGVKPGKLFF. DNA for the CDR3: TGTGCCAGCCTCCTATCAGCGGGAGTGAAACCGGGGAAGCTGTTTTTT.

This clonotype occurred many times. This chain uses TRBV7-8 with TRBJ2-2; tentatively, D is TRBD2 (5 bases). Trimming took 0 bases from V and 3 from J, leaving 8 bases between them. The CDR3 sequence is 15 residues long. Germline CDR1 and CDR2: SGHVS and FQNEAQ. DNA of the CDR3: TGTGCCAGCAGCTTAGCGGGAGAGCACACCGGGGAGCTGTTTTTT. Translated: CASSLAGEHTGELFF.